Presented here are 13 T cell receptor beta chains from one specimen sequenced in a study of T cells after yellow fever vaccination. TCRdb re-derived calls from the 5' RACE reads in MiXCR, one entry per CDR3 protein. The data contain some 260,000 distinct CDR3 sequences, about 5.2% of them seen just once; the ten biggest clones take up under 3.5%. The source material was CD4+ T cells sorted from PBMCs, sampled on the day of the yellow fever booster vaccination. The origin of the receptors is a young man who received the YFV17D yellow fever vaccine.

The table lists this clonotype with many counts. CDR3 amino acids: CASSFGGAEDTQYF. Written as DNA, the CDR3 is TGCGCCAGCAGCTTCGGGGGCGCGGAAGATACGCAGTATTTT. The chain joins TRBV5-1 to TRBJ2-3, with D perhaps matching TRBD1 or TRBD2 (6 bases each). The V end was cut by 2 bases, the J end by 5 bases, with 12 bases between. In germline, CDR1 is SGHRS, CDR2 YFSETQ. The CDR3 length is 14 residues. The full variable domain, its missing parts supplied by reference TRBV5-1 and TRBJ2-3, is KAGVTQTPRYLIKTRGQQVTLSCSPISGHRSVSWYQQTPGQGLQFLFEYFSETQRNKGNFPGRFSGRQFSNSRSEMNVSTLELGDSALYLCASSFGGAEDTQYFGPGTRLTVL.

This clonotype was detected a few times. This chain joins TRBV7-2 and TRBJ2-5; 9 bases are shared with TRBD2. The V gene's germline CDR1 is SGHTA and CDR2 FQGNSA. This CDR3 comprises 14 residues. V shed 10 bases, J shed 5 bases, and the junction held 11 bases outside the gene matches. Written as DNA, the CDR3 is TGTGCCACCAAGCGGGGGGCAGGGGGGGAGACCCAGTACTTC. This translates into CATKRGAGGETQYF.

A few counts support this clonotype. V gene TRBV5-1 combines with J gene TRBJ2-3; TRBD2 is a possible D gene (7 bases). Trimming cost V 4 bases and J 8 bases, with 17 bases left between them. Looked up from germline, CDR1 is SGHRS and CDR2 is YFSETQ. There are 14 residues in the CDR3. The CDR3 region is CASSDESGGRTQYF. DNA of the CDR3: TGCGCCAGCAGCGACGAATCGGGGGGCCGTACGCAGTATTTT.

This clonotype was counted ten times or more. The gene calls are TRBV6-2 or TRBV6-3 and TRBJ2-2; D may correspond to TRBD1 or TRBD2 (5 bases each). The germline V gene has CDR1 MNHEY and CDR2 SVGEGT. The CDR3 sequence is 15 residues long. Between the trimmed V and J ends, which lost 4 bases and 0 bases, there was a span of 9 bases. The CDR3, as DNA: TGTGCCAGCAGTTGGGGACGGACGAACACCGGGGAGCTGTTTTTT. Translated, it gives CASSWGRTNTGELFF.

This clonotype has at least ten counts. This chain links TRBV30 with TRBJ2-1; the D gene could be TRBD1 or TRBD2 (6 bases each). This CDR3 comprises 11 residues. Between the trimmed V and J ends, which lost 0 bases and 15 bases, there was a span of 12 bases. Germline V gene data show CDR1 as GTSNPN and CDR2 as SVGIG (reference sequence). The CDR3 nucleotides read TGTGCCTGGAGTGTAAGGGGGGCCGCGTTCTTC. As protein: CAWSVRGAAFF.

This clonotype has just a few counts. This chain's CDR3 is CASSLSTLTGSYEQYV. The CDR3 DNA sequence: TGTGCCAGCAGTTTATCCACATTGACAGGATCCTACGAGCAGTACGTC. The chain recombines TRBV27 with TRBJ2-7; D may be TRBD1 (6 bases). Trimming left V 0 bases short and J 1 base short, with 13 bases between. The CDR3 covers 16 residues. Looked up from germline, CDR1 is MNHEY and CDR2 is SMNVEV (reference sequence).

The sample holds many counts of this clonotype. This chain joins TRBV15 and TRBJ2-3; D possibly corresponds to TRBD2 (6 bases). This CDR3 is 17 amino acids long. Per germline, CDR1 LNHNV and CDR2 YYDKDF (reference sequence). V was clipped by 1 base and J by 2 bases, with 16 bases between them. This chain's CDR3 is CATSRGSPGDPTDTQYF. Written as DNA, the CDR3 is TGTGCCACCAGCAGAGGGTCACCGGGGGACCCCACAGATACGCAGTATTTT. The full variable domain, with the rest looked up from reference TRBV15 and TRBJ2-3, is DAMVIQNPRYQVTQFGKPVTLSCSQTLNHNVMYWYQQKSSQAPKLLFHYYDKDFNNEADTPDNFQSRRPNTSFCFLDIRSPGLGDTAMYLCATSRGSPGDPTDTQYFGPGTRLTVL.

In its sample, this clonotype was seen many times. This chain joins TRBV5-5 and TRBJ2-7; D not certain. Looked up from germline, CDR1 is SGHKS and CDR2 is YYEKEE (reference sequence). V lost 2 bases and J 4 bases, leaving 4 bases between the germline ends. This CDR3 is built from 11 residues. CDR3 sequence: CASSFGYEQYV. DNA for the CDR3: TGTGCCAGCAGCTTCGGGTACGAGCAGTACGTC.

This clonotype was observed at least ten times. CDR3 DNA: TGCAGCGTTTTAACGGGGGGGCCTAATGAGCAGTTCTTC. Amino acids: CSVLTGGPNEQFF. The V call is TRBV29-1, the J call TRBJ2-1, with 8 nucleotides matching TRBD2. V dropped 5 bases and J dropped 7; count of bases not matched to a gene: 7. CDR1 and CDR2 from the germline V gene are SQVTM and ANQGSEA. This CDR3 has 13 residues.

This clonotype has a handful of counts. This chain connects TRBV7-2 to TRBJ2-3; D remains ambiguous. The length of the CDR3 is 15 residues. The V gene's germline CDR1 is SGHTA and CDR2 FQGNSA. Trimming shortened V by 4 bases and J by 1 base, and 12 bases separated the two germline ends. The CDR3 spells CASSSASHRTDTQYF. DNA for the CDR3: TGTGCCAGCAGCTCGGCATCTCATCGCACAGATACGCAGTATTTT.

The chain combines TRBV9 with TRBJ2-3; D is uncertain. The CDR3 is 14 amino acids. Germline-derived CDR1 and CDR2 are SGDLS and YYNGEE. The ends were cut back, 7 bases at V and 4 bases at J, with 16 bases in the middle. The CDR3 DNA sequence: TGTGCCAGCTGCCGGAACCCCGTCGCAGATACGCAGTATTTT. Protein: CASCRNPVADTQYF.

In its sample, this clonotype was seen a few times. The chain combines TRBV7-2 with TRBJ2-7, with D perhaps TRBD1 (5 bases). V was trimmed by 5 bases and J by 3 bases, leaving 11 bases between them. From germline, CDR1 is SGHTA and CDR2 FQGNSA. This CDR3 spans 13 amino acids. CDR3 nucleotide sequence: TGTGCCAGCAGCCCACAGGTTCTCTACGAGCAGTACTTC. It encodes CASSPQVLYEQYF.

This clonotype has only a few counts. This CDR3 reads CASSGGTGLYEQYF. In DNA, the CDR3 is TGCGCCAGCAGCGGAGGGACAGGGCTGTACGAGCAGTACTTC. The V gene is TRBV5-1, the J gene TRBJ2-7; 9 nucleotides line up with TRBD1. CDR1 and CDR2 from the germline V gene are SGHRS and YFSETQ. Trimming removed 4 bases from V and 4 bases from J; junction bases left unmatched: 6. CDR3 size: 14 residues.